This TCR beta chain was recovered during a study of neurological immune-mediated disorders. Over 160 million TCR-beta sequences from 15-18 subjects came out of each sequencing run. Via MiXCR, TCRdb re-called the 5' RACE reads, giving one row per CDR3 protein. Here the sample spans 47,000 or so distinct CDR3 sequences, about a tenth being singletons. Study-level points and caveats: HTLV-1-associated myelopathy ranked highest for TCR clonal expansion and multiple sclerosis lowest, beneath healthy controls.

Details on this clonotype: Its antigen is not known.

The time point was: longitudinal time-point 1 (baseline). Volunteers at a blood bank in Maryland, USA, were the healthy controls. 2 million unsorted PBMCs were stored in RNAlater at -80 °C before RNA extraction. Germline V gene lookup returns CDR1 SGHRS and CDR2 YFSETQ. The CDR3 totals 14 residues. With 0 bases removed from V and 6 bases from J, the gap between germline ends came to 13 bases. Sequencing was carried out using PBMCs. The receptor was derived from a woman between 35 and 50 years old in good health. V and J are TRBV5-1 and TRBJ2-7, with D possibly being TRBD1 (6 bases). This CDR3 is CASSLGQAFGEQYF. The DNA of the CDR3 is TGCGCCAGCAGCTTGGGACAGGCGTTTGGCGAGCAGTACTTC. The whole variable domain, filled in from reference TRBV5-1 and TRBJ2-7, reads KAGVTQTPRYLIKTRGQQVTLSCSPISGHRSVSWYQQTPGQGLQFLFEYFSETQRNKGNFPGRFSGRQFSNSRSEMNVSTLELGDSALYLCASSLGQAFGEQYFGPGTRLTVT.